The T cell receptor beta chain under discussion was sequenced for a study of shared clonotypes between healthy human individuals. The CDR3 spans 12 residues. Germline CDR1 and CDR2: SQVTM and ANQGSEA. The V end was cut by 3 bases, the J end by 5 bases, with 10 bases between. Clones were sequenced by immunoSEQ multiplex PCR, and TCRdb holds only the in-frame ones, with some missing. Among about 2.4 million clones, around 94% were seen once, and the ten largest hold around 0.15%. The V and J genes are TRBV29-1 and TRBJ2-5; weak D call: TRBD1 (5 bases). The clonotype originates from a man aged 18 to 30 in good health. The sequenced sample was naive CD4+ T cells sorted from blood. Subset indicated: CD45RA+ positively selected. The CDR3 sequence is CSVDTGLETQYF. Here the CDR3 DNA reads TGCAGCGTTGATACAGGTTTGGAGACCCAGTACTTC.